This section outlines one T cell receptor (beta chain) sequence together with its context. This record belongs to a study of technical replicates of blood from a few donors. Germline loops: CDR1 SGHTA, CDR2 FQGTGA. This CDR3 spans 16 amino acids. V was cut by 5 bases and J by 2 bases, with 17 bases left in between. Sequencing was performed with immunoSEQ multiplex PCR; in TCRdb, only in-frame clones are kept and a portion is missing. The sample holds some 94,000 clones; almost 97% are singletons and the top ten take 0.36%. The sequence was obtained from a human donor in good health. The sample comprised T cells isolated from PBMCs. This chain links TRBV7-3 with TRBJ2-3; D perhaps matches TRBD1 (5 bases). CDR3 sequence (DNA): TGTGCCAGCAGCCCATCTCTAGGGGAATTCACAGATACGCAGTATTTT. Translating gives CASSPSLGEFTDTQYF. Complete variable domain (other parts from reference TRBV7-3 and TRBJ2-3): GAGVSQTPSNKVTEKGKYVELRCDPISGHTALYWYRQSLGQGPEFLIYFQGTGAADDSGLPNDRFFAVRPEGSVSTLKIQRTERGDSAVYLCASSPSLGEFTDTQYFGPGTRLTVL.